This T cell receptor (beta chain) emerged from a study of Ad26.COV2.S vaccination and SARS-CoV-2 variants. As to this clone: Its antigen is unknown.

Germline V gene data show CDR1 as LGHNA and CDR2 as YSLEER. The V gene lost 3 bases and the J gene lost 4 bases, with 9 bases spanning the gap. There are 13 residues in the CDR3. Generated by immunoSEQ multiplex PCR, the TCRdb table keeps only in-frame clones and is missing some. The repertoire consists of 75,000 to 100,000 clones, with approximately 86% occurring once and the leading ten covering 15% to 20%. Overall study results and limits: Possibly, TCR breadth and depth analyses underestimated total T cell responses.

The chain recombines TRBV4-3 with TRBJ2-5; weak D call: TRBD2 (6 bases). The sequence was collected from a human donor who had recovered from COVID-19. The material sequenced was peripheral blood, taken after recovery from COVID-19. The CDR3 sequence: CASSHARGETQYF. CDR3 bases: TGCGCCAGCAGCCATGCGCGGGGAGAGACCCAGTACTTC.